The sample holds a few counts of the clone carrying this TCR beta chain. Antigen: not known. It was with 60 Vbeta and 13 Jbeta primers that the PCR ran. Assay: immunoSEQ multiplex PCR; the TCRdb copy retains only in-frame clones and omits some. This table holds 150,000 to 200,000 clones, about 84% found once. The record originates from a study of cytomegalovirus exposure and HLA in healthy donors. Study-wide findings and caveats: When analyzed later, a missense DCLRE1C variant was found to be linked to TCR beta V- and J-gene trimming. Rarity characterized most TCR sequences, yet some public TCRs appeared in many donors. The records held CMV serostatus as the only immune exposure information.

This TCR came from a man in his late teens or twenties in good health and CMV-seronegative. Sequencing was done on a sample of PBMCs.

In DNA, the CDR3 is TGCGCCAGCAGCTTGGGGGGCAGGGAGGATGAAAAACTGTTTTTT. It is translated as CASSLGGREDEKLFF. The V gene is TRBV5-1, the J gene TRBJ1-4; the D gene is possibly TRBD1 (5 bases). The CDR3 covers 15 residues. V was shortened by 0 bases and J by 6 bases, with 12 bases between the two germline ends. Looked up from germline, CDR1 is SGHRS and CDR2 is YFSETQ.